These 16 T cell receptor beta chains share one sample of origin, sequenced in a study of T cell repertoires in cytomegalovirus infection. Their antigens are not known. MiXCR, run by TCRdb on the reads, gives a single entry per CDR3 protein. Counted here are roughly 68,000 distinct CDR3 sequences, about 22% occurring once; the ten biggest clones make up under 85%. Sequencing was carried out using PBMCs, sequenced either directly or after in vitro stimulation (not recorded which). These receptor sequences come from a human donor in good health (CMV status not recorded). Some clones in this sample may be carry-over from other donors' samples.

The table lists this clonotype with a count of one. The J gene is TRBJ1-5, the V gene TRBV7-8, with D perhaps matching TRBD1 (6 bases). Germline CDR1 is SGHVS and CDR2 is FQNEAQ. The CDR3 runs 15 residues. The V end lost 0 bases, the J end lost 5 bases, and 11 bases lay between the germline ends. The CDR3 reads CASSLARQVDQPQHF. As DNA, the CDR3 is TGTGCCAGCAGCTTAGCAAGACAGGTAGATCAGCCCCAGCATTTT.

This clonotype appeared a few times. This sequence joins TRBV20-1 and TRBJ2-7, with D uncertain. CDR1 and CDR2 (germline): DFQATT, SNEGSKA (reference sequence). Trimming took 6 bases from V and 6 from J, leaving 21 bases between them. This CDR3 is built from 14 residues. CDR3 in amino acids: CSAKDPTFVTEQYF. CDR3 sequence (DNA): TGCAGTGCCAAGGACCCAACGTTCGTTACCGAGCAGTACTTC.

This clonotype was counted many times. This chain uses TRBV7-6 with TRBJ2-2; 9 bases are a match to TRBD2. V was clipped by 5 bases and J by 6 bases; unmatched bases: 10. Germline V gene lookup returns CDR1 SGHVS and CDR2 FNYEAQ. CDR3 length: 16 amino acids. DNA for the CDR3: TGTGCCAGCAGCCTTCCTTATAGCGGGAGCTCCGGGGAGCTGTTTTTT. Translating it yields CASSLPYSGSSGELFF.

At least ten counts were recorded for this clonotype. In nucleotides, the CDR3 is TGTGCCAGCAGCGAACAGGGGGATAATGAAAAACTGTTTTTT. It encodes CASSEQGDNEKLFF. The rearrangement links TRBV7-8 to TRBJ1-4, with 8 bases that match TRBD1. V was pared by 5 bases and J by 4 bases, with 3 bases of the junction left unmatched. In germline, CDR1 is SGHVS, CDR2 FQNEAQ. This CDR3 has 14 residues. Combining the CDR3 with reference TRBV7-8 and TRBJ1-4 gives the whole variable domain GAGVSQSPRYKVAKRGQDVALRCDPISGHVSLFWYQQALGQGPEFLTYFQNEAQLDKSGLPSDRFFAERPEGSVSTLKIQRTQQEDSAVYLCASSEQGDNEKLFFGSGTQLSVL.

This clonotype has just one count. This chain uses TRBV19 with TRBJ2-3, with 8 positions matching TRBD1. CDR1 and CDR2 from the germline V gene are LNHDA and SQIVND (reference sequence). With 1 base clipped from V and 4 bases from J, the junction kept 7 bases outside the gene matches. The CDR3 is made up of 16 amino acids. The CDR3 nucleotides are TGTGCCAGTAGTATAGGACAGGGGAGGAGGGCAGATACGCAGTATTTT. As protein: CASSIGQGRRADTQYF.

V gene TRBV28 combines with J gene TRBJ2-1, with D perhaps TRBD1 or TRBD2 (5 bases each). The V gene's germline CDR1 is MDHEN and CDR2 SYDVKM. The CDR3 contains 16 residues. V was clipped by 5 bases and J by 8 bases, with 22 bases between them. The CDR3 loop is CASSGGGAARRDEQFF. The CDR3 bases are TGTGCCAGCAGTGGGGGTGGTGCGGCCCGACGCGATGAGCAGTTCTTC. Supplemented by reference TRBV28 and TRBJ2-1, the full variable domain reads DVKVTQSSRYLVKRTGEKVFLECVQDMDHENMFWYRQDPGLGLRLIYFSYDVKMKEKGDIPEGYSVSREKKERFSLILESASTNQTSMYLCASSGGGAARRDEQFFGPGTRLTVL.

This clonotype was detected ten times or more. The CDR3 DNA reads TGTGCCAGCAGCCCCCGAGCGGGAGCCAACTACGAGCAGTACGTC. It translates to CASSPRAGANYEQYV. This chain connects TRBV7-8 to TRBJ2-7, with 8 bases fitting TRBD2. Germline values: CDR1 SGHVS, CDR2 FQNEAQ. The CDR3 extends over 15 amino acids. Trimming took 5 bases from V and 3 from J; bases not matched to a gene: 9.

This chain joins TRBV5-6 and TRBJ2-1, with D perhaps matching TRBD2 (5 bases). Trimming stripped 4 bases from V and 0 bases from J, with 11 bases between. Germline V gives CDR1 SGHDT, CDR2 YYEEEE. The CDR3 runs 15 residues. CDR3 coding DNA: TGTGCCAGCAGCCCCGACTATGACTCCTACAATGAGCAGTTCTTC. It specifies CASSPDYDSYNEQFF.

This clonotype was seen more than once but under ten times. The genes are TRBV28 and TRBJ1-1; D might be TRBD1 (5 bases). Germline assignment: CDR1 MDHEN and CDR2 SYDVKM. The V and J ends lost 6 bases and 0 bases respectively, with 8 bases between them. This CDR3 has 13 amino acids. The DNA for the CDR3 is TGTGCCAGCAGCCAGACAGTGAACACTGAAGCTTTCTTT. This translates into CASSQTVNTEAFF.

This clonotype appeared many times. This sequence joins TRBV7-2 and TRBJ2-2; D is undetermined. The germline gives CDR1 SGHTA, CDR2 FQGNSA. This CDR3 spans 13 amino acids. The ends were cut back, 3 bases at V and 3 bases at J, with 5 bases in the middle. The CDR3 protein is CASSFTYTGELFF. The CDR3 DNA is TGTGCCAGCAGCTTTACTTACACCGGGGAGCTGTTTTTT.

This clonotype was observed many times. V and J are TRBV7-2 and TRBJ2-7, with TRBD1 matching over 9 bases. Looked up from germline, CDR1 is SGHTA and CDR2 is FQGNSA. The CDR3 is 13 amino acids. With V trimmed by 4 bases and J by 3 bases, 1 base remained unmatched. CDR3: CASSWDRVYEQYF. CDR3 DNA: TGTGCCAGCAGCTGGGACAGGGTCTACGAGCAGTACTTC.

The chain has TRBV4-1 and TRBJ2-7, with 9 bases matching TRBD1. Germline CDR1 reads MGHRA; CDR2 reads YSYEKL. J was trimmed by 3 bases and V by 3 bases; bases with no gene match: 6. The CDR3 is 15 residues long. CDR3 coding DNA: TGCGCCAGCAGCCAGGATACGGGACAGGGCTACGAGCAGTACGTC. It specifies CASSQDTGQGYEQYV.

The table lists this clonotype with many counts. The J gene is TRBJ2-5, the V gene TRBV11-2; 7 bases are shared with TRBD1. Germline CDR1 is SGHAT and CDR2 is FQNNGV. The CDR3 totals 17 residues. Trimming cost V 4 bases and J 1 base; bases outside gene matches: 12. The CDR3 loop reads CASSSVKRTGTQETQYF. The CDR3 DNA sequence: TGTGCCAGCAGCTCGGTCAAAAGGACAGGAACCCAAGAGACCCAGTACTTC.

Ten or more counts support this clonotype. The genes are TRBV12-3 or TRBV12-4 and TRBJ1-4, with 9 bases identical to TRBD1. CDR3 length equals 18 residues. V lost 4 bases, J lost 7 bases, and 16 bases stayed unmatched. CDR3 nucleotides: TGTGCCAGCAGTTATCGTGGGACAGGGAGAGTAACCGGTGAAAAACTGTTTTTT. It yields the protein CASSYRGTGRVTGEKLFF.

V usage is TRBV24-1 and J usage is TRBJ1-2; TRBD1 matches 9 bases. J gave up 2 bases and V 8 bases, and 8 bases lay outside the gene matches. Germline-derived CDR1 and CDR2 are KGHDR and SFDVKD. The CDR3 spans 15 residues. The CDR3 nucleotides read TGTGCCACCAACCCCGGGACAGGGACAAACTATGGCTACACCTTC. Translating it yields CATNPGTGTNYGYTF.

The chain carries TRBV18 and TRBJ1-5; D unclear. V was trimmed by 2 bases and J by 0 bases, leaving 8 bases between them. The CDR3 is made up of 15 amino acids. Germline lookup yields CDR1 KGHSH and CDR2 LQKENI. CDR3: CASSPDRNSNQPQHF. The DNA for the CDR3 is TGTGCCAGCTCACCAGATAGAAATAGCAATCAGCCCCAGCATTTT.